The entry below gives a single T cell receptor (beta chain) sequence along with its context. Sequencing was performed with immunoSEQ multiplex PCR; in TCRdb, only in-frame clones are kept and a portion is missing. Seen here are tens of thousands of clones, about 83% observed once, and the top ten hold around 0.9%. These data come from a study of radiotherapy plus CTLA-4 blockade in lung cancer. V lost 5 bases, J lost 7 bases, and 9 bases lay in between. This CDR3 region has 11 residues. CDR1 and CDR2 (germline): SGHAT, FQNNGV. This sample comprised peripheral blood, obtained from a patient treated with radiotherapy plus ipilimumab. This TCR was sampled from a human donor with non-small cell lung cancer who had stable disease on radiotherapy plus ipilimumab. J is TRBJ2-7 and V is TRBV11-2; weak D call: TRBD2 (6 bases). The CDR3 reads CASSPGGEQYF. The CDR3 DNA follows: TGTGCCAGCAGCCCTGGGGGGGAGCAGTACTTC.